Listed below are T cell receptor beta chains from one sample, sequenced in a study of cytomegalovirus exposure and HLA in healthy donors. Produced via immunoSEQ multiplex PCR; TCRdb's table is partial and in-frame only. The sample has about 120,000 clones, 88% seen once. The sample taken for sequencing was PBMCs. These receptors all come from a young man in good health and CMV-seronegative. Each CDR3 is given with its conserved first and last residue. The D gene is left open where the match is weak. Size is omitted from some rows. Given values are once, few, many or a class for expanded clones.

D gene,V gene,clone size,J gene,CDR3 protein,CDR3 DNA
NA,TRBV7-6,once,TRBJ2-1,CASSLLGSSYNEQFF,TGTGCCAGCAGCTTATTGGGCAGCTCCTACAATGAGCAGTTCTTC
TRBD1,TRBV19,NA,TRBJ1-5,CASSINLGQVTNQPQHF,TGTGCCAGTAGTATCAATTTAGGACAGGTCACCAATCAGCCCCAGCATTTT
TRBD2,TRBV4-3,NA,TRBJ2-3,CASSKLAGAFGADTQYF,TGCGCCAGCAGCAAGTTAGCGGGGGCCTTCGGAGCAGATACGCAGTATTTT
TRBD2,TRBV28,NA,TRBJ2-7,CASVLSGSYEQYF,TGTGCCAGTGTACTTAGCGGGAGCTACGAGCAGTACTTC
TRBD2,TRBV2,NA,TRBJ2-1,CASGVGSGRVNEQFF,TGTGCCAGCGGCGTCGGGAGCGGGAGGGTTAATGAGCAGTTCTTC
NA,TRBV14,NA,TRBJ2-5,CASSQTDMGGSQTQYF,TGTGCCAGCAGCCAAACTGACATGGGTGGGAGTCAGACCCAGTACTTC
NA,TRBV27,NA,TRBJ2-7,CASRLEGQYYEQYF,TGTGCCAGCAGGTTGGAAGGACAGTACTACGAGCAGTACTTC
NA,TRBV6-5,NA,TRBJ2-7,CASSYSTGEHSYEQYF,TGTGCCAGCAGTTACTCGACGGGGGAGCACTCCTACGAGCAGTACTTC
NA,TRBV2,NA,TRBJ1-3,CASSDSQRGGNTIYF,TGTGCCAGCAGTGATAGCCAAAGGGGCGGAAACACCATATATTTT
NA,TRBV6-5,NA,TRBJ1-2,CASWVVGRPPYGYTF,TGTGCCAGCTGGGTCGTGGGGCGCCCACCCTATGGCTACACCTTC
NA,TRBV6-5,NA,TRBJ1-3,CASRQLGSSGNTIYF,TGTGCCAGCAGACAACTCGGGAGCTCTGGAAACACCATATATTTT
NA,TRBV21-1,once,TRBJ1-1,CASSNQQVSEAFF,TGTGCCAGCAGCAACCAACAGGTATCGGAAGCTTTCTTT
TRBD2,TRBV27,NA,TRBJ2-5,CASSSLAGIQETQYF,TGTGCCAGCAGTTCCCTAGCGGGAATCCAAGAGACCCAGTACTTC
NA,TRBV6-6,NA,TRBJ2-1,CASSYSGPETYNEQFF,TGTGCCAGCAGTTACTCGGGCCCCGAAACCTACAATGAGCAGTTCTTC
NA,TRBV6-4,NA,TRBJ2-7,CASSDSMGAKYF,TGTGCCAGCAGTGACTCGATGGGGGCGAAGTACTTC
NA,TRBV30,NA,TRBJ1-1,CAWSAARGTEAFF,TGTGCCTGGAGTGCAGCCAGGGGCACTGAAGCTTTCTTT
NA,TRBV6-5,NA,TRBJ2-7,CASSYTRYYEQYF,TGTGCCAGCAGTTACACTCGTTACTACGAGCAGTACTTC
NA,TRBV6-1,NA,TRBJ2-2,CASSEGAPLTGELFF,TGTGCCAGCTCGGAGGGCGCTCCCTTGACCGGGGAGCTGTTTTTT
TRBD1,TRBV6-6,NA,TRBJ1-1,CASSYRGHTEAFF,TGTGCCAGCAGTTACAGGGGGCACACTGAAGCTTTCTTT
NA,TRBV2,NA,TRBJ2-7,CATRQINYEQYF,TGTGCCACCCGACAGATAAACTACGAGCAGTACTTC
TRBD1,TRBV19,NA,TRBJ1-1,CASTLNRGVNTEAFF,TGTGCCAGTACCCTGAACAGGGGCGTTAACACTGAAGCTTTCTTT
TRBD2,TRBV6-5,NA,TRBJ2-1,CASSFPGTSGDEQFF,TGTGCCAGCAGTTTCCCCGGGACTAGCGGCGATGAGCAGTTCTTC
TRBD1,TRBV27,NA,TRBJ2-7,CASSLGTGGGYEQYF,TGTGCCAGCAGTTTAGGGACAGGGGGAGGCTACGAGCAGTACTTC
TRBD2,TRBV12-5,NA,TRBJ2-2,CASGLVLAGGPFTGELFF,TGTGCTAGTGGTTTGGTTCTAGCGGGAGGGCCTTTCACCGGGGAGCTGTTTTTT
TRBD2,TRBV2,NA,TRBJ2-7,CASSERGAIAYEQYF,TGTGCCAGCAGTGAGCGGGGGGCGATCGCCTACGAGCAGTACTTC
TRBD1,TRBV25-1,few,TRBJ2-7,CASSARDSPYEQYF,TGTGCCAGCAGTGCCCGGGACAGTCCCTACGAGCAGTACTTC
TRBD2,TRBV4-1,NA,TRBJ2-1,CASSQVWTSGANEQFF,TGCGCCAGCAGCCAAGTCTGGACTAGCGGGGCCAATGAGCAGTTCTTC